Presented here are 6 T cell receptor beta chains from one specimen sequenced in a study of cytomegalovirus exposure and HLA in healthy donors. PCR primers comprised 60 Vbeta and 13 Jbeta primers. Measured with immunoSEQ multiplex PCR; TCRdb has only the in-frame clones, and not every one. The top ten hold less than 9.5% of the sample, which has tens of thousands of clones, about 80% seen once. The sample taken for sequencing was PBMCs. These TCRs come from a young man in good health and CMV-seronegative.

This clone was found a few times. Germline is not matched at one junction end, which may reflect a read error. The rearrangement joins TRBV15 to TRBJ2-5; D is perhaps TRBD2 (5 bases). CDR1 is LNHNV and CDR2 is YYDKDF in the germline V gene (reference sequence). CDR3 size: 13 residues. As DNA, the CDR3 is TGTGCCACCAGCCGAGAGCGGCAAGAGACCCAGTACTTC. It is translated as CATSRERQETQYF.

V and J are TRBV6-5 and TRBJ2-3; D might be TRBD1 (5 bases). Germline-derived CDR1 and CDR2 are MNHEY and SVGAGI. The CDR3 extends over 13 amino acids. Trimming shortened V by 2 bases and J by 4 bases, and 7 bases separated the two germline ends. The CDR3 sequence: CASSYPGPDTQYF. The CDR3 region has the DNA TGTGCCAGCAGTTACCCAGGGCCAGATACGCAGTATTTT.

This sequence joins TRBV18 and TRBJ2-3; 9 nucleotides line up with TRBD2. V dropped 3 bases and J dropped 2; count of bases not matched to a gene: 3. Germline V lookup: CDR1 KGHSH, CDR2 LQKENI. The CDR3 length is 15 residues. CDR3 protein: CASSPAGGFTDTQYF. As DNA, the CDR3 is TGTGCCAGCTCACCGGCGGGGGGGTTCACAGATACGCAGTATTTT.

J is TRBJ1-2 and V is TRBV6-4, with a tentative D call TRBD1 (5 bases). CDR3 length equals 15 residues. The V end was cut by 2 bases, the J end by 0 bases, with 10 bases between. The germline gives CDR1 MRHNA, CDR2 SNTAGT. CDR3 bases: TGTGCCAGCAGTGACACAGGCCTAGCTAACTATGGCTACACCTTC. Amino acid sequence: CASSDTGLANYGYTF.

V gene TRBV7-9 combines with J gene TRBJ2-7, with TRBD2 matching over 14 bases. Germline V gives CDR1 SEHNR, CDR2 FQNEAQ (reference sequence). The J segment lost 4 bases and the V segment lost 5 bases, leaving 10 bases of the junction unmatched. CDR3 length: 17 amino acids. The CDR3 loop is CASSPGGLAGAWYEQYF. The CDR3 DNA follows: TGTGCCAGCAGCCCGGGGGGACTAGCGGGAGCTTGGTACGAGCAGTACTTC.

This chain connects TRBV6-5 to TRBJ2-1; TRBD2 might be the D (6 bases). V was cut by 6 bases and J by 4 bases, with 16 bases left in between. CDR1 and CDR2 from the germline V gene are MNHEY and SVGAGI. The CDR3 runs to 15 residues. CDR3 loop: CASSPSVEGYNEQFF. CDR3 in DNA: TGTGCCAGCAGCCCTTCTGTGGAGGGTTACAATGAGCAGTTCTTC.